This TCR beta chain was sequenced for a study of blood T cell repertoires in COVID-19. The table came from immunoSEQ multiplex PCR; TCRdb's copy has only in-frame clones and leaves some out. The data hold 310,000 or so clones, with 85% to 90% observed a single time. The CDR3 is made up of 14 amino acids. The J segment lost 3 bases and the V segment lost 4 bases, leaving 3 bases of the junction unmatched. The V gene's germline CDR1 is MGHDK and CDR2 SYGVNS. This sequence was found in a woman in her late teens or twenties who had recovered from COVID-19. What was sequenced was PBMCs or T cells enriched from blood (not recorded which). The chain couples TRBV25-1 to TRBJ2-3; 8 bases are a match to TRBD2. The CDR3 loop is CASSGLAKTDTQYF. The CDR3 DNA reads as TGTGCCAGCAGTGGACTAGCGAAAACAGATACGCAGTATTTT.